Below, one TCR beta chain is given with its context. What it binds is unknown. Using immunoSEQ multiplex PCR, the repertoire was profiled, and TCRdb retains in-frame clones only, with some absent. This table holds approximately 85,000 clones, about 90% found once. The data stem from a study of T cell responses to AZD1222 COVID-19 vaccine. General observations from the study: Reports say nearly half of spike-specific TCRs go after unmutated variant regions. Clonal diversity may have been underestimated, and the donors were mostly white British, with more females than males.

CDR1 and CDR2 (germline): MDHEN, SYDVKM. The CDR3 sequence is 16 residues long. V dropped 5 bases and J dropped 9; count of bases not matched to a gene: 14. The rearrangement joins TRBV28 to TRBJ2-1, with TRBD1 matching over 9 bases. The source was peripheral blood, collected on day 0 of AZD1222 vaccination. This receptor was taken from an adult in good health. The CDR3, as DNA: TGTGCCAGCAGTAACCCACAGGGGGCACAATCGAGTGAGCAGTTCTTC. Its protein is CASSNPQGAQSSEQFF.